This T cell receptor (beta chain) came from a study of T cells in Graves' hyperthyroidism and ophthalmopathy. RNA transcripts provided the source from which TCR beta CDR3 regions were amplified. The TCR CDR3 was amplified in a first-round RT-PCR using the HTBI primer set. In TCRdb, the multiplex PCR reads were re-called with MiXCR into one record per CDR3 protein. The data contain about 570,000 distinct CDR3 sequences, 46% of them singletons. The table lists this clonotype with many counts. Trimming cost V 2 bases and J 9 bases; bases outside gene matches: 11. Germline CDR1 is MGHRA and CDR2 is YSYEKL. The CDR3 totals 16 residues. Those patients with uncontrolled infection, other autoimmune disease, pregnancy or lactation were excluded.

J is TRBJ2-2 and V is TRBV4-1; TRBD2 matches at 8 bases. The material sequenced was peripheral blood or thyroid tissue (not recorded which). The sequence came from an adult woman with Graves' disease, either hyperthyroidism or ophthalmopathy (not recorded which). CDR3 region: CASSQPGTSKIRELFF. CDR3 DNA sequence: TGCGCCAGCAGCCAACCCGGGACTAGTAAGATCCGGGAGCTGTTTTTT.